The 8 T cell receptor beta chains in this list originate from one sample, sequenced in a study of cytomegalovirus exposure and HLA in healthy donors. Libraries were prepared by immunoSEQ multiplex PCR; TCRdb keeps only in-frame clonotypes and omits some of them. The data contain approximately 110,000 clones, just under 95% of them singletons. The specimen sequenced was PBMCs. The source of these receptors is a woman aged 18-30 years in good health and CMV-seronegative.

The chain recombines TRBV5-6 with TRBJ1-2, with TRBD1 matching 7 bases. The CDR3 spans 14 residues. The germline gives CDR1 SGHDT, CDR2 YYEEEE. Germline trimming cut 4 bases from V and 2 bases from J; bases unmatched to any gene: 5. CDR3 in amino acids: CASSQTGLNYGYTF. CDR3 bases: TGTGCCAGCAGCCAGACAGGGCTCAACTATGGCTACACCTTC.

The gene calls are TRBV28 and TRBJ2-7; 11 bases are a match to TRBD2. V trimming: 7 bases; J trimming: 6 bases; junction bases outside the gene matches: 11. Germline V CDR1 and CDR2: MDHEN, SYDVKM. The CDR3 is 15 residues long. This CDR3 reads CASTHGTSGSTEQYF. The CDR3 DNA is TGTGCCAGCACCCATGGTACTAGCGGGAGTACCGAGCAGTACTTC.

The chain couples TRBV4-2 to TRBJ2-7, with TRBD1 as a possible D gene (5 bases). The germline gives CDR1 LGHNA, CDR2 YNFKEQ. Trimming cost V 5 bases and J 2 bases, with 10 bases left between them. The CDR3 loop spans 13 amino acids. In DNA form, the CDR3 reads TGTGCCAGCAGCGCACAGGCGGCCTACGAGCAGTACTTC. It is translated as CASSAQAAYEQYF.

The chain links TRBV5-1 to TRBJ2-3; TRBD2 matches at 7 bases. CDR3 size: 17 residues. Trimming removed 0 bases from V and 1 base from J; junction bases left unmatched: 8. Germline assignment: CDR1 SGHRS and CDR2 YFSETQ. The CDR3 bases are TGCGCCAGCAGCTTGGGGCACGCGGGAGTCGGCACAGATACGCAGTATTTT. Its translation is CASSLGHAGVGTDTQYF.

V usage is TRBV5-4 and J usage is TRBJ2-1, with D possibly matching TRBD2 (5 bases). The CDR3 loop spans 16 amino acids. Germline-derived CDR1 and CDR2 are SGHNT and YYREEE (reference sequence). The V gene lost 0 bases and the J gene lost 5 bases, with 15 bases spanning the gap. Written as DNA, the CDR3 is TGTGCCAGCAGCTTGGCTCCTTGGACTTCTAACAATGAGCAGTTCTTC. Protein: CASSLAPWTSNNEQFF.

The J gene is TRBJ2-3, the V gene TRBV7-2, with 16 bases lining up with TRBD2. Germline V gene lookup returns CDR1 SGHTA and CDR2 FQGNSA. V shed 0 bases, J shed 4 bases, and the junction held 7 bases outside the gene matches. The CDR3 spans 19 residues. The CDR3: CASSLALGLAGGQSDTQYF. The CDR3 DNA reads as TGTGCCAGCAGCTTAGCGCTGGGACTAGCGGGGGGGCAATCAGATACGCAGTATTTT.

Only one count was recorded for this clone. The rearrangement uses TRBV27 and TRBJ2-7, with 9 bases fitting TRBD2. CDR1 MNHEY and CDR2 SMNVEV come from the germline V gene (reference sequence). V shed 6 bases, J shed 3 bases, and the junction held 9 bases outside the gene matches. The CDR3 length is 15 residues. The CDR3 reads CASSTQAGGIYEQYF. CDR3 in DNA: TGTGCCAGCAGCACCCAGGCGGGAGGGATCTACGAGCAGTACTTC.

V usage is TRBV5-1 and J usage is TRBJ2-7; TRBD1 matches 10 bases. Germline V gene lookup returns CDR1 SGHRS and CDR2 YFSETQ. This CDR3 is 14 amino acids long. The ends lost 3 bases at V and 6 bases at J; junction bases unmatched: 6. This CDR3 is CASSWRQGAGEQYF. The CDR3 DNA is TGCGCCAGCAGCTGGAGACAGGGGGCTGGCGAGCAGTACTTC.